This TCR beta chain was observed in a study of CD8 T cells in ankylosing spondylitis. Trimming cost V 2 bases and J 3 bases, with 8 bases left between them. The CDR3 is 13 amino acids. The germline CDR1 and CDR2 sequences are ENHRY and SYGVKD. Overall study results and limits: A number of the motif variants had already been described in reactive arthritis synovial fluid and blood. There was reportedly significant enrichment of clones that were disease-linked in matched ankylosing spondylitis synovial fluid. A TCR beta motif of roughly eight highly homologous variants appeared characteristic of ankylosing spondylitis blood.

Remarks on this clonotype: Its antigen remains unknown.

Library preparation for TCR beta used quantitative 5'-RACE with molecular barcodes. TCRdb re-analysed the 5' RACE reads in MiXCR, keeping a single row per CDR3 protein. This sample has some 220,000 distinct CDR3 sequences, with 8% to 11% found just once. Sequencing was performed on blood, either unsorted or a sorted T cell fraction (not recorded which). The chain recombines TRBV10-3 with TRBJ2-7; tentative D call: TRBD2 (5 bases). The sequence came from a male donor with ankylosing spondylitis or in good health (not recorded which). CDR3 nucleotide sequence: TGTGCCATCAGTGAGGGGGAGCTCTACGAGCAGTACTTC. Translating gives CAISEGELYEQYF.